The 25 T cell receptor beta chains presented below share a single source sample, sequenced in a study of OX40 agonist ivuxolimab in advanced cancers. Library preparation used the immunoSEQ multiplex PCR assay. Here the immuneACCESS table is served through TCRdb, limited to in-frame sequences with V and J called. Missing clones are a known gap in these copies; in checked studies unresolved V genes cover under half, and the rest lacks a known reason. For this sample there are under 95,000 clones; approximately 86% appear just once. Around 0.79% of the sample is held by the ten biggest clonotypes. This sample comprised CD4+ or CD8+ T cells sorted from blood, obtained in a trial of the OX40 agonist ivuxolimab. Receptors originate from an adult with an advanced solid tumor such as melanoma, head and neck, liver or kidney cancer.

This chain joins TRBV5-1 and TRBJ2-7; TRBD2 aligns across 7 bases. Trimming removed 4 bases from V and 5 bases from J; junction bases left unmatched: 9. CDR3 length: 14 residues. From germline, CDR1 is SGHRS and CDR2 YFSETQ. The CDR3 is CASSHPTSPNEQYF. For the CDR3, the DNA is TGCGCCAGCAGCCACCCGACTAGCCCCAACGAGCAGTACTTC.

The gene calls are TRBV7-8 and TRBJ2-2; D unresolved. Germline V gene data show CDR1 as SGHVS and CDR2 as FQNEAQ. The CDR3 covers 15 residues. V was trimmed by 3 bases and J by 0 bases, leaving 8 bases between them. The CDR3 spells CASSFRSTNTGELFF. CDR3 nucleotides: TGTGCCAGCAGCTTTAGGAGTACGAACACCGGGGAGCTGTTTTTT.

V gene TRBV19 combines with J gene TRBJ2-2, with 8 bases identical to TRBD1. Per the germline V gene, CDR1 is LNHDA and CDR2 is SQIVND (reference sequence). The V segment lost 6 bases and the J segment 6 bases; nucleotides outside the gene matches: 9. The length of the CDR3 is 15 residues. CDR3 amino acids: CASRQGYRGAGELFF. The CDR3 DNA sequence: TGTGCCAGTAGGCAGGGATACAGGGGGGCCGGGGAGCTGTTTTTT.

This chain joins TRBV27 and TRBJ1-2, with TRBD1 identical over 8 bases. Germline CDR1 is MNHEY and CDR2 is SMNVEV (reference sequence). Germline trimming cut 2 bases from V and 7 bases from J; bases unmatched to any gene: 3. The CDR3 spans 13 residues. The CDR3 loop reads CASSLAQGGGYTF. The CDR3 nucleotides are TGTGCCAGCAGTTTAGCACAGGGGGGTGGCTACACCTTC.

The V and J genes are TRBV6-1 and TRBJ1-3, with D perhaps matching TRBD1 (5 bases). Germline CDR1 and CDR2: MNHNS and SASEGT. The CDR3 consists of 13 residues. Trimming took 7 bases from V and 4 from J, leaving 11 bases between them. CDR3 DNA sequence: TGTGCCAGCACGGGGGTTAGAGGAAACACCATATATTTT. Protein product: CASTGVRGNTIYF.

The rearrangement joins TRBV5-1 to TRBJ2-3; D might be TRBD1 (6 bases). Per germline, CDR1 SGHRS and CDR2 YFSETQ. The CDR3 runs 15 residues. V dropped 0 bases and J dropped 2 bases, with 10 bases sitting between them. This chain's CDR3 is CASSLDRATTDTQYF. In DNA form, the CDR3 reads TGCGCCAGCAGCTTGGACAGGGCCACCACAGATACGCAGTATTTT.

The chain uses TRBV4-1 and TRBJ2-7; 11 positions match TRBD1. The CDR3 is 19 amino acids. With V trimmed by 2 bases and J by 3 bases, 15 bases remained unmatched. CDR1 and CDR2 (germline): MGHRA, YSYEKL. CDR3 sequence (DNA): TGCGCCAGCAGCCAAATATACAATACCGGGACAGGGGGTGGCTACGAGCAGTACTTC. Its protein is CASSQIYNTGTGGGYEQYF.

The chain couples TRBV13 to TRBJ2-7; TRBD1 is a possible D gene (6 bases). The V and J ends lost 2 bases and 2 bases respectively, with 7 bases between them. CDR3 length: 13 residues. Germline CDR1 is PRHDT and CDR2 is FYEKMQ (reference sequence). The CDR3 region is CASSLRDTYEQYF. DNA for the CDR3: TGTGCCAGCAGCTTACGGGACACCTACGAGCAGTACTTC.

The CDR3 spells CASGTNEKLFF. The CDR3 DNA reads as TGTGCCAGCGGAACTAATGAAAAACTGTTTTTT. This rearrangement joins TRBV7-6 to TRBJ1-4; D remains unclear. The CDR3 has 11 residues. Germline CDR1 SGHVS, CDR2 FNYEAQ. The V end lost 8 bases, the J end lost 1 base, and 2 bases lay between the germline ends.

J is TRBJ1-1 and V is TRBV7-9, with a possible D match to TRBD1 (6 bases). The V gene lost 0 bases and the J gene lost 6 bases, with 11 bases spanning the gap. From germline, CDR1 is SEHNR and CDR2 FQNEAQ (reference sequence). The CDR3 length is 14 residues. CDR3 residues: CASSLAGAGAEAFF. The CDR3 DNA reads TGTGCCAGCAGCTTAGCGGGGGCAGGGGCTGAAGCTTTCTTT.

Only one count was recorded for this clone. The V gene is TRBV15, the J gene TRBJ2-4; D is perhaps TRBD2 (6 bases). The V gene lost 0 bases and the J gene lost 0 bases, with 15 bases spanning the gap. The CDR3 covers 18 residues. Germline V lookup: CDR1 LNHNV, CDR2 YYDKDF (reference sequence). The DNA of the CDR3 is TGTGCCACCAGCAGAGATTTGCGGGGAAATACAGCCAAAAACATTCAGTACTTC. Protein product: CATSRDLRGNTAKNIQYF.

This sequence joins TRBV5-1 and TRBJ1-4, with D maybe TRBD1 (6 bases). From germline, CDR1 is SGHRS and CDR2 YFSETQ. The germline V and J ends were trimmed by 0 bases and 4 bases, with 10 bases remaining between them. The CDR3 sequence is 15 residues long. The DNA for the CDR3 is TGCGCCAGCAGCTTGGTCGGGGGGCGTAATGAAAAACTGTTTTTT. Protein product: CASSLVGGRNEKLFF.

This clone occurred a few times. This chain connects TRBV28 to TRBJ2-3; 14 bases are a match to TRBD2. Germline CDR1 reads MDHEN; CDR2 reads SYDVKM. The CDR3 sequence is 21 residues long. The V segment lost 7 bases and the J segment 0 bases; nucleotides outside the gene matches: 18. The CDR3 region is CASTLSRTTSGRGGSTDTQYF. In nucleotides, the CDR3 is TGTGCCAGCACCCTCTCCCGGACGACTAGCGGGAGGGGGGGGAGCACAGATACGCAGTATTTT.

V gene TRBV27 combines with J gene TRBJ2-7, with a tentative D call TRBD1 (6 bases). CDR3 length equals 12 residues. The germline CDR1 and CDR2 sequences are MNHEY and SMNVEV (reference sequence). Trimming left V 3 bases short and J 6 bases short, with 9 bases between. CDR3 region: CASSFRTVEQYF. In DNA, the CDR3 is TGTGCCAGCAGTTTCCGGACAGTCGAGCAGTACTTC.

The V and J genes are TRBV27 and TRBJ2-7, with TRBD1 matching over 9 bases. The J segment lost 6 bases and the V segment lost 5 bases, leaving 11 bases of the junction unmatched. CDR1 MNHEY and CDR2 SMNVEV come from the germline V gene (reference sequence). The CDR3 runs 15 residues. DNA of the CDR3: TGTGCCAGCAGTAAACGGGACAGGGTGACGTCCGAGCAGTACTTC. Protein: CASSKRDRVTSEQYF.

The rearrangement links TRBV2 to TRBJ1-1, with D unclear. The CDR3 is 13 amino acids. Trimming removed 4 bases from V and 2 bases from J, with 8 bases in between. Looked up from germline, CDR1 is SNHLY and CDR2 is FYNNEI. Here the CDR3 reads CASSVWGNTEAFF. In DNA form, the CDR3 reads TGTGCCAGCAGTGTTTGGGGAAACACTGAAGCTTTCTTT.

This chain links TRBV5-1 with TRBJ2-7; 8 positions agree with TRBD2. The germline V gene has CDR1 SGHRS and CDR2 YFSETQ. The CDR3 extends over 15 amino acids. V lost 1 base, J lost 3 bases, and 6 bases stayed unmatched. The CDR3 is CASSLSGGGNYEQYF. Here the CDR3 DNA reads TGCGCCAGCAGCTTGAGCGGCGGGGGGAACTACGAGCAGTACTTC.

This chain connects TRBV6-1 to TRBJ2-7; a weak D match, TRBD1 (5 bases). CDR3 length: 12 amino acids. The germline CDR1 and CDR2 sequences are MNHNS and SASEGT. Trimming cost V 7 bases and J 5 bases, with 12 bases left between them. The CDR3, as DNA: TGTGCCAGCACCAGGGTCGCCGACGAGCAGTACTTC. Translating gives CASTRVADEQYF.

The genes are TRBV11-2 and TRBJ2-2, with a weak D call TRBD2 (5 bases). CDR3 size: 16 residues. The germline V and J ends were trimmed by 5 bases and 0 bases, with 13 bases remaining between them. Germline V CDR1 and CDR2: SGHAT, FQNNGV. The CDR3 reads CASSPGVVANTGELFF. The CDR3 bases are TGTGCCAGCAGCCCCGGGGTCGTAGCGAACACCGGGGAGCTGTTTTTT.

The count of this clone is one. This chain uses TRBV28 with TRBJ1-6; 7 bases map to TRBD1. Per germline, CDR1 MDHEN and CDR2 SYDVKM. Trimming removed 6 bases from V and 9 bases from J; junction bases left unmatched: 14. This CDR3 region has 16 residues. The CDR3 DNA is TGTGCCAGCAGGTATCTCTGGACAGGATTGATTTCACCCCTCCACTTT. This encodes CASRYLWTGLISPLHF.

V gene TRBV6-1 combines with J gene TRBJ1-5; 7 nucleotides line up with TRBD1. This CDR3 has 15 amino acids. The germline V gene encodes CDR1 MNHNS and CDR2 SASEGT. V dropped 8 bases and J dropped 0; count of bases not matched to a gene: 7. For the CDR3, the DNA is TGTGCCAGCGCCGGACAGGCTTATAGCAATCAGCCCCAGCATTTT. Its protein product is CASAGQAYSNQPQHF.

The chain couples TRBV6-1 to TRBJ1-3; no clear D. The germline gives CDR1 MNHNS, CDR2 SASEGT. This CDR3 contains 15 residues. V lost 3 bases and J lost 8, with 17 bases in between. The CDR3 here is CASSEAASLGYTIYF. The CDR3 DNA sequence: TGTGCCAGCAGTGAGGCTGCCTCTCTAGGGTACACCATATATTTT.

V gene TRBV5-1 combines with J gene TRBJ2-1; tentatively, D is TRBD2 (7 bases). Germline V lookup: CDR1 SGHRS, CDR2 YFSETQ. The CDR3 totals 14 residues. The V gene lost 7 bases and the J gene lost 4 bases, with 15 bases spanning the gap. The CDR3 DNA is TGCGCCAGCTTTAGGGGGGGCTCTTACAATGAGCAGTTCTTC. It yields the protein CASFRGGSYNEQFF. The whole variable domain, filled in from reference TRBV5-1 and TRBJ2-1, reads KAGVTQTPRYLIKTRGQQVTLSCSPISGHRSVSWYQQTPGQGLQFLFEYFSETQRNKGNFPGRFSGRQFSNSRSEMNVSTLELGDSALYLCASFRGGSYNEQFFGPGTRLTVL.

The V and J genes are TRBV19 and TRBJ1-2; D uncertain. The V and J ends lost 3 bases and 8 bases respectively, with 10 bases between them. CDR1 is LNHDA and CDR2 is SQIVND in the germline V gene (reference sequence). The CDR3 sequence is 12 residues long. The CDR3 spells CASSMSLRGYTF. The CDR3 nucleotides are TGTGCCAGTAGTATGTCGCTAAGAGGCTACACCTTC.

The chain employs TRBV28 and TRBJ1-2, with 8 bases aligning to TRBD1. This CDR3 spans 14 amino acids. Unmatched junction bases numbered 8, after V lost 6 bases and J lost 5 bases. In germline, CDR1 is MDHEN, CDR2 SYDVKM. The CDR3 protein is CASRIPGQAYGYTF. CDR3 bases: TGTGCCAGCAGGATACCGGGACAGGCATATGGCTACACCTTC.